This T cell receptor beta chain was recovered during a study of blood T cell repertoires in COVID-19. Generated by immunoSEQ multiplex PCR, the TCRdb table keeps only in-frame clones and is missing some. The table shows approximately 230,000 clones, with 85% to 90% occurring only once. This study enrolled people aged 18 to 89 from about two dozen US geographic areas. Two negative PCRs, clearance, or symptom resolution were required of recovered Cohort 3 donors. The CDR3 covers 16 residues. V dropped 2 bases and J dropped 2; count of bases not matched to a gene: 3. Germline V gene sequence: CDR1 MDHEN, CDR2 SYDVKM.

The clonotype comes from a woman in her 30s who had recovered from COVID-19. The sample comprised PBMCs or T cells enriched from blood (not recorded which). V is TRBV28 and J is TRBJ2-2; TRBD2 matches at 9 bases. This CDR3 is CASSLAGGANTGELFF. The CDR3 DNA reads as TGTGCCAGCAGTTTAGCGGGAGGGGCTAACACCGGGGAGCTGTTTTTT.